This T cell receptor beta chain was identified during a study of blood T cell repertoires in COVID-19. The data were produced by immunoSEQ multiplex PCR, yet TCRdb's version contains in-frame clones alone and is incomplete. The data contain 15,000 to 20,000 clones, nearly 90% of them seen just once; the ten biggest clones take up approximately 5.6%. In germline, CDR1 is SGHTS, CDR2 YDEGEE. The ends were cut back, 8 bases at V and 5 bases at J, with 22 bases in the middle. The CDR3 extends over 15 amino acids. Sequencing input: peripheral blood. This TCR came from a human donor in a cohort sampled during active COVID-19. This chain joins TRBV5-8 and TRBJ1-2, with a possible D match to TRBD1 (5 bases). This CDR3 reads CASGLGRALGYGYTF. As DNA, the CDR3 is TGTGCCAGTGGCCTGGGCAGGGCCCTTGGATATGGCTACACCTTC.